This entry features one T cell receptor beta chain sequence. Its antigen remains unidentified. From the reads, TCRdb called clonotypes with MiXCR, one entry per CDR3 protein. Among some 680,000 distinct CDR3 sequences listed, under 40% were seen once. The CDR3 loop spans 13 amino acids. V was pared by 3 bases and J by 7 bases, with 9 bases between. Germline V gene data show CDR1 as SGHAT and CDR2 as FQNNGV. The source of the sample is a study of T cell repertoires in cytomegalovirus infection. Study details: Signatures in public TCR beta sequences pointed to both CMV infection and matching HLA type.

General study findings and limits: Carriage of CMV together with the relevant HLA was identifiable through cumulative public TCR beta family frequency. In two of eight donors, the top clonotype was HLA-C-restricted CMV-specific.

The material sequenced was PBMCs. This receptor was taken from a human donor in good health (CMV status not recorded). Some clones in this sample may be carry-over from other donors' samples. The genes are TRBV11-2 and TRBJ2-2; the D is unclear. CDR3 region: CASSLSRSGELFF. CDR3 coding DNA: TGTGCCAGCAGCTTGAGTCGGAGCGGGGAGCTGTTTTTT.